This T cell receptor (beta chain) appears in the sequencing data of a study of T cell changes during pregnancy in multiple sclerosis. Germline CDR1 reads SNHLY; CDR2 reads FYNNEI. This CDR3 comprises 14 residues. The V end was cut by 3 bases, the J end by 2 bases, with 10 bases between. Clones were sequenced by immunoSEQ multiplex PCR, and TCRdb holds only the in-frame ones, with some missing. Among about 56,000 clones listed, over 90% were seen once. This sample comprised CD4+ T cells from peripheral blood mononuclear cells, obtained in the third trimester of pregnancy. This TCR was recovered from a female donor with multiple sclerosis, enrolled in a pregnancy study. The V and J genes are TRBV2 and TRBJ1-1; the D gene is possibly TRBD1 (5 bases). The DNA of the CDR3 is TGTGCCAGCAGTGAGTCTAGGGGCAACACTGAAGCTTTCTTT. Its translation: CASSESRGNTEAFF.